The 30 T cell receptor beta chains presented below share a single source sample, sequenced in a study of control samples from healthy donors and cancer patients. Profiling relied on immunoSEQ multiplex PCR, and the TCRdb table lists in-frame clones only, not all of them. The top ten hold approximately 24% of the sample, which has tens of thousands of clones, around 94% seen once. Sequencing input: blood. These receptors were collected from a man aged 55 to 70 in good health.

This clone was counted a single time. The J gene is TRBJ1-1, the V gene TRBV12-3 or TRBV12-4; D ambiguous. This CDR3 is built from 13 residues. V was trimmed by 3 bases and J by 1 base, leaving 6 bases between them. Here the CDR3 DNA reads TGTGCCAGCAGTTTTCAGGAGAACACTGAAGCTTTCTTT. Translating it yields CASSFQENTEAFF.

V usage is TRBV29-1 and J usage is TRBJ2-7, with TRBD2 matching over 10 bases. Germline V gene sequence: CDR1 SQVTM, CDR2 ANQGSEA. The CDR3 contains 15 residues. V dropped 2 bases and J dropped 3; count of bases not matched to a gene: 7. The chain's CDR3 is CSVEMGTSEGYEQYF. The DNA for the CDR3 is TGCAGCGTTGAAATGGGGACTAGCGAGGGCTACGAGCAGTACTTC.

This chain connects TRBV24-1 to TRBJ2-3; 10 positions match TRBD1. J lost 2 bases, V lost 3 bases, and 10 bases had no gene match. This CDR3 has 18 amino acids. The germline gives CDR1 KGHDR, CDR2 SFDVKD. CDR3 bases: TGTGCCACCAGTGATCCCGGGAGGACAGGGGGTTACACAGATACGCAGTATTTT. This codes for CATSDPGRTGGYTDTQYF.

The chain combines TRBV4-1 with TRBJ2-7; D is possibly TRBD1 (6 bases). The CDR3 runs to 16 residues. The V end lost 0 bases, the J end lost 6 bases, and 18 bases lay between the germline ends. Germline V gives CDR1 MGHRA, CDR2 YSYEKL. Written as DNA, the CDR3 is TGCGCCAGCAGCCAAGATAAGAGCCAGGGGCAAAGCGAGCAGTACTTC. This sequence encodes CASSQDKSQGQSEQYF.

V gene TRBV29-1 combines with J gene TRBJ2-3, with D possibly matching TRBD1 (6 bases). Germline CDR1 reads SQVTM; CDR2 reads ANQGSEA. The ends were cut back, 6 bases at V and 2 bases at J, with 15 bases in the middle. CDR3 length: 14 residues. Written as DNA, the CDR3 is TGCAGCGTCGGACCTCAGGGGCTCACAGATACGCAGTATTTT. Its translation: CSVGPQGLTDTQYF.

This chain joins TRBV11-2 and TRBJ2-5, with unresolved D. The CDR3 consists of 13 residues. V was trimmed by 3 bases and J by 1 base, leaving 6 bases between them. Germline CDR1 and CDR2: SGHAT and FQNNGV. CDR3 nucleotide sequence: TGTGCCAGCAGCTTCCCAGTCCAAGAGACCCAGTACTTC. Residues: CASSFPVQETQYF.

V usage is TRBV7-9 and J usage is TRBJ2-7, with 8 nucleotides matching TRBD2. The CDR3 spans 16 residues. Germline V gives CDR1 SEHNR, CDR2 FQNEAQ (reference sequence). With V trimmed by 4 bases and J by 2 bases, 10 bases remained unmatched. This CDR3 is CASSYSRLAGTYEQYF. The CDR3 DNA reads TGTGCCAGCAGCTATAGCCGTCTAGCGGGTACCTACGAGCAGTACTTC.

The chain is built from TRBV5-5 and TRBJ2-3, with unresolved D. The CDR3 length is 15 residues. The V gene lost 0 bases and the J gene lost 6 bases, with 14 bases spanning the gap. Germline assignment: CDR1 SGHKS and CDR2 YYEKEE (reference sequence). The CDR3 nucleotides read TGTGCCAGCAGCTTGGGGAGACACCCCGCGGATACGCAGTATTTT. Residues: CASSLGRHPADTQYF. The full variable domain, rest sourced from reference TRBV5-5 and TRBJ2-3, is DAGVTQSPTHLIKTRGQQVTLRCSPISGHKSVSWYQQVLGQGPQFIFQYYEKEERGRGNFPDRFSARQFPNYSSELNVNALLLGDSALYLCASSLGRHPADTQYFGPGTRLTVL.

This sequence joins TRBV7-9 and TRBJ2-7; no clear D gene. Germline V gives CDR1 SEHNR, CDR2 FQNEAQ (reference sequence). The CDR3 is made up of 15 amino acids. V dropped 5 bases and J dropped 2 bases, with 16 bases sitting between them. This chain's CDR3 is CASSKLGLKAYEQYF. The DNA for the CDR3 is TGTGCCAGCAGCAAACTCGGCCTGAAAGCCTACGAGCAGTACTTC.

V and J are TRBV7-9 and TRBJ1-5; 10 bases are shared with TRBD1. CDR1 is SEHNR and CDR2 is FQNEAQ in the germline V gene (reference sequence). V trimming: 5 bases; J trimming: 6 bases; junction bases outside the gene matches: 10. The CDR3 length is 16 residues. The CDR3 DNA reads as TGTGCCAGCAGCCCCTGGGACAGGGGAACGGGTCAGCCCCAGCATTTT. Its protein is CASSPWDRGTGQPQHF.

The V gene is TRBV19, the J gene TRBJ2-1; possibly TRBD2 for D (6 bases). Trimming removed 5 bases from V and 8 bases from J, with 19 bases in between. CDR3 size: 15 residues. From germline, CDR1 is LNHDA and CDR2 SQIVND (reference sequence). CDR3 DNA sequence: TGTGCCAGTAGTTTCGGAGCGGGTGGGCGGGATGAGCAGTTCTTC. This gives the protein CASSFGAGGRDEQFF. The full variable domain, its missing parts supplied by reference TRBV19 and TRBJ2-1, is DGGITQSPKYLFRKEGQNVTLSCEQNLNHDAMYWYRQDPGQGLRLIYYSQIVNDFQKGDIAEGYSVSREKKESFPLTVTSAQKNPTAFYLCASSFGAGGRDEQFFGPGTRLTVL.

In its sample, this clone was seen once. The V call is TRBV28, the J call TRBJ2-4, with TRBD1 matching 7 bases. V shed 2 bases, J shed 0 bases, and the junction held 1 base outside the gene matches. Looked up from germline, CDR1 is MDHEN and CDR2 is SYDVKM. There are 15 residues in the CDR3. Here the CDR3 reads CASSLTGAAKNIQYF. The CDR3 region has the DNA TGTGCCAGCAGTTTAACAGGGGCAGCCAAAAACATTCAGTACTTC.

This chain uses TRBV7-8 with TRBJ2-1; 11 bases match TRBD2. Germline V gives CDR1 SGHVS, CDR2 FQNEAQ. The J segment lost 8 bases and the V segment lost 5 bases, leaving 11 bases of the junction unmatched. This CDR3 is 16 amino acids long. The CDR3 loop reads CASSHGRLAGFYEQFF. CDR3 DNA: TGTGCCAGCAGCCACGGTAGACTAGCGGGATTCTATGAGCAGTTCTTC.

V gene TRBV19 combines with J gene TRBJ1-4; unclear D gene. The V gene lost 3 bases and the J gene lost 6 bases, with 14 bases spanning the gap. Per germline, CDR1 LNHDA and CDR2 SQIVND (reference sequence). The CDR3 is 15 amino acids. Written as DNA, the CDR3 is TGTGCCAGTAGTATGCCCGGAGGCCGTGATGAAAAACTGTTTTTT. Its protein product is CASSMPGGRDEKLFF.

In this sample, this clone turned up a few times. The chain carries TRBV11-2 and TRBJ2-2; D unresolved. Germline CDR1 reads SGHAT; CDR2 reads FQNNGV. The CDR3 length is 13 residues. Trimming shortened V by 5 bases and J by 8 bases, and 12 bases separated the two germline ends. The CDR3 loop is CASSQIREGELFF. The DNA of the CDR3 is TGTGCCAGCAGCCAGATAAGGGAAGGGGAGCTGTTTTTT.

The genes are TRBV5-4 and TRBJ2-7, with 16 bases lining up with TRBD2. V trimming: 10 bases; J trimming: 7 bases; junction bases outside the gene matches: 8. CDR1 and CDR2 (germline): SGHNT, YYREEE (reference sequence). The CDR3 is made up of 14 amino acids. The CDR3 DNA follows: TGTGCCGGGACTAGCGGGAGGGCCTCGGGGGAGCAGTACTTC. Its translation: CAGTSGRASGEQYF.

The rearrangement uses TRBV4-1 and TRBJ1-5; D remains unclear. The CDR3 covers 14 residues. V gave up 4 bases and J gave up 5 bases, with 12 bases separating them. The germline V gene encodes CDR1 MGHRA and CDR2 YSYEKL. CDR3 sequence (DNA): TGCGCCAGCAGCCCAACGGGATTTTATCAGCCCCAGCATTTT. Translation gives CASSPTGFYQPQHF.

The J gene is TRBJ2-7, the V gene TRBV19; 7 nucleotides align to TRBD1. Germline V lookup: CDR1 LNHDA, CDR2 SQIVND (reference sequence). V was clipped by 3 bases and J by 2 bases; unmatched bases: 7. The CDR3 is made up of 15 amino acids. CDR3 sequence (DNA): TGTGCCAGTAGTATGGGACAGCCTTTTGCCTACGAGCAGTACTTC. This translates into CASSMGQPFAYEQYF. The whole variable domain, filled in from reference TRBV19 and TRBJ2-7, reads DGGITQSPKYLFRKEGQNVTLSCEQNLNHDAMYWYRQDPGQGLRLIYYSQIVNDFQKGDIAEGYSVSREKKESFPLTVTSAQKNPTAFYLCASSMGQPFAYEQYFGPGTRLTVT.

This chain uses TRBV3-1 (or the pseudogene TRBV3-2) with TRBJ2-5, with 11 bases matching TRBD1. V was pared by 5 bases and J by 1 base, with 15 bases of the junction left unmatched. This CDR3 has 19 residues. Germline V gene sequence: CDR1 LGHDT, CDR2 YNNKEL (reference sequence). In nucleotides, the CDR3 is TGTGCCAGCAGCTTACGGACAGGGGGCGTCGGGGGGTTCCAAGAGACCCAGTACTTC. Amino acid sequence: CASSLRTGGVGGFQETQYF.

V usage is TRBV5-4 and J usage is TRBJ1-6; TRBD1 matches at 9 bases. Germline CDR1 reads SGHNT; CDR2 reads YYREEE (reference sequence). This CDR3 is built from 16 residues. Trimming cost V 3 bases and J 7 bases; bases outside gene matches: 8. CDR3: CASSSTRQGVNSPLHF. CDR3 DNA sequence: TGTGCCAGCAGCTCGACGAGACAGGGGGTGAATTCACCCCTCCACTTT. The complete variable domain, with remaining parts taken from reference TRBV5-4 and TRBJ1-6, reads ETGVTQSPTHLIKTRGQQVTLRCSSQSGHNTVSWYQQALGQGPQFIFQYYREEENGRGNFPPRFSGLQFPNYSSELNVNALELDDSALYLCASSSTRQGVNSPLHFGNGTRLTVT.

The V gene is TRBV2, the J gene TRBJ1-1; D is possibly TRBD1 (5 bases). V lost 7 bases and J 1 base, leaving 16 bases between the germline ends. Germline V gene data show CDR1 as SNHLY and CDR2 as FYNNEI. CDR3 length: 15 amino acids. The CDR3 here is CASTRPGLANTEAFF. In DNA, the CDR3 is TGTGCCAGCACCCGACCAGGGCTTGCGAACACTGAAGCTTTCTTT.

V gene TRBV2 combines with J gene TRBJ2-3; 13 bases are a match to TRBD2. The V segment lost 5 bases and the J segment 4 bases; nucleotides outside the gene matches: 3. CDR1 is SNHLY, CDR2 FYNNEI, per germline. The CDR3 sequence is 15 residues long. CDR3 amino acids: CASSRTSGSADTQYF. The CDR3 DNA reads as TGTGCCAGCAGTCGGACTAGCGGGAGCGCAGATACGCAGTATTTT.

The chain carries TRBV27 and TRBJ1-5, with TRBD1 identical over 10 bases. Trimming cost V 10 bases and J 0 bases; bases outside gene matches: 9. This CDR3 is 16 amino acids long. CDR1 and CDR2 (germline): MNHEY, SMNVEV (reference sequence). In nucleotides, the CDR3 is TGTGCCACCCCGGGACAGGGGATCTATAGCAATCAGCCCCAGCATTTT. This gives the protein CATPGQGIYSNQPQHF.

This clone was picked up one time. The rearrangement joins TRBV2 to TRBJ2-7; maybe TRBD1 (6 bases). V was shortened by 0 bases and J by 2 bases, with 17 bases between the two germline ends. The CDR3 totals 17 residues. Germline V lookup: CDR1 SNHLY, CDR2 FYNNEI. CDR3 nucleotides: TGTGCCAGCAGTGAAGCCGGGACACCATTACCCCCCTACGAGCAGTACTTC. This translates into CASSEAGTPLPPYEQYF. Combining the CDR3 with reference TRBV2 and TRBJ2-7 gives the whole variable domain EPEVTQTPSHQVTQMGQEVILRCVPISNHLYFYWYRQILGQKVEFLVSFYNNEISEKSEIFDDQFSVERPDGSNFTLKIRSTKLEDSAMYFCASSEAGTPLPPYEQYFGPGTRLTVT.

The chain's CDR3 is CAISELYEQYF. In DNA, the CDR3 is TGTGCCATCAGTGAGTTGTACGAGCAGTACTTC. The J gene is TRBJ2-7, the V gene TRBV10-3; no clear D gene. The V end was cut by 1 base, the J end by 4 bases, with 2 bases between. CDR1 is ENHRY and CDR2 is SYGVKD in the germline V gene. The CDR3 consists of 11 residues.

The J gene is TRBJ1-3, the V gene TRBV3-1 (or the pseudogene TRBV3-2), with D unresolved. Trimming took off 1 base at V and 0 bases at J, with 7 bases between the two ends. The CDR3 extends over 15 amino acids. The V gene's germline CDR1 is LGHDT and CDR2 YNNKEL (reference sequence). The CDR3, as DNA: TGTGCCAGCAGCCAAGGACGGACCTCTGGAAACACCATATATTTT. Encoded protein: CASSQGRTSGNTIYF.

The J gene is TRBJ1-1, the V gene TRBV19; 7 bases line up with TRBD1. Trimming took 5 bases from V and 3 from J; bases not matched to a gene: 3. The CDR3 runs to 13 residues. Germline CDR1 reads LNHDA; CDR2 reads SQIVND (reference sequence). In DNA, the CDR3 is TGTGCCAGTAGTCCGGGACAGTACACTGAAGCTTTCTTT. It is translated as CASSPGQYTEAFF.

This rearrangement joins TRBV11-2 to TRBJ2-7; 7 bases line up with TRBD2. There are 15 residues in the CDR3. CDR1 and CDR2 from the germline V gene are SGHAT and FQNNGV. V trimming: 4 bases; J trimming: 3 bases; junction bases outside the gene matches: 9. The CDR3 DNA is TGTGCCAGCAGCTCCTGGACTAGTGGGGGCTACGAGCAGTACTTC. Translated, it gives CASSSWTSGGYEQYF.

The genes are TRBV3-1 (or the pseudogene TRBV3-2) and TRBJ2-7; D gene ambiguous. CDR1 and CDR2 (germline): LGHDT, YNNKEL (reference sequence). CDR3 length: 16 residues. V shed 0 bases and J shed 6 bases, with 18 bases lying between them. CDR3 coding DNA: TGTGCCAGCAGCCAAGAGACCCGGACGGCCACGGGCGAGCAGTACTTC. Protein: CASSQETRTATGEQYF.

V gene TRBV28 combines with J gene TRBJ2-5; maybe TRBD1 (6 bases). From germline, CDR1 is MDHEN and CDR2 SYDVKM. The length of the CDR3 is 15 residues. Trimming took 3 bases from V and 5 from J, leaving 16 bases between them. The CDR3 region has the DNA TGTGCCAGCAGTTTCCCAGGGGCCTGGGGGGAGACCCAGTACTTC. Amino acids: CASSFPGAWGETQYF.